The clone carrying this TCR beta chain was detected a few times. As yet, its antigen is unknown. A 5'RACE reaction primed in the constant segment made cDNA libraries of TCR alpha and TCR beta, and these carried sample barcodes and UMIs. TCRdb ran MiXCR on the 5' RACE reads and lists one entry per CDR3 protein. There are around 450,000 distinct CDR3 sequences in the sample; around 18% occur only once, and approximately 8.1% lies in the top ten. The CDR3 sequence is 14 residues long. The germline V gene encodes CDR1 DFQATT and CDR2 SNEGSKA (reference sequence). Trimming shortened V by 6 bases and J by 3 bases, and 18 bases separated the two germline ends. The data derive from a study of T-cell memory formation after mild COVID-19. Study observations and caveats: Shrinking CD4+ clones were chiefly CM and EM; CD8+ ones were chiefly EMRA. A second wave of clones peaked on day 37, and their SARS-CoV-2 specificity went unconfirmed.

The TCR sequence derives from an adult woman who had mild COVID-19 (a few samples of this study predate the infection). Cell type and time point are not known. The sample consisted of PBMCs or a T cell subset sorted from them (not recorded which). This chain uses TRBV20-1 with TRBJ2-7, with D hard to call. The CDR3 loop is CSATLPGYGYEQYF. The DNA of the CDR3 is TGCAGTGCAACCCTTCCGGGTTATGGCTACGAGCAGTACTTC.